The T cell receptor (beta chain) described here comes from a study of blood T cell repertoires in COVID-19. The wider study: The United States, Italy and Spain were the sources of the acute and convalescent COVID-19 samples. T cells, B-cell-depleted T cells, or PBMCs supplied cDNA or gDNA.

V lost 6 bases to trimming and J lost 5 bases, with 13 bases between them. The CDR3 spans 13 residues. Germline V gene sequence: CDR1 ENHRY, CDR2 SYGVKD. Here immunoSEQ multiplex PCR was the method, and the copy in TCRdb shows in-frame clones only, minus some. This repertoire shows 30,000 to 40,000 clones, around nine tenths found once; its top ten account for about an eighth. Sequencing was carried out using peripheral blood. The sequence was obtained from a man in his 60s with active COVID-19. V and J are TRBV10-3 and TRBJ1-2, with a possible D match to TRBD1 (5 bases). The CDR3 sequence is CAISPQTEYGYTF. The CDR3 DNA follows: TGTGCCATCAGCCCCCAGACAGAATATGGCTACACCTTC.